This is a list of T cell receptor beta chains from one sample in a study of blood T cell repertoires in COVID-19. Sequencing was performed with immunoSEQ multiplex PCR; in TCRdb, only in-frame clones are kept and a portion is missing. The profile shows 110,000 to 150,000 clones, roughly 80% of them singletons. The specimen was peripheral blood. The receptors shown here come from a woman over 75 with acute or convalescent COVID-19. The CDR3 runs from the conserved cysteine through the conserved F or W. The D gene is left open where the match is weak. Size is omitted from some rows. Given values are once, few, many or a class for expanded clones.

>few|TRBD1|TRBJ1-1|18|TRBV18
CASSPLELWRQGTTEAFF
TGTGCCAGCTCACCATTAGAGTTGTGGAGACAGGGGACCACTGAAGCTTTCTTT
>NA|NA|TRBJ2-2|15|TRBV5-1
CASSLTELNTGELFF
TGCGCCAGCAGCTTGACCGAGTTGAACACCGGGGAGCTGTTTTTT
>NA|NA|TRBJ2-2|15|TRBV9
CASSVLPANTGELFF
TGTGCCAGCAGCGTATTACCGGCGAACACCGGGGAGCTGTTTTTT
>NA|TRBD1|TRBJ1-2|16|TRBV11-2
CASSAALGQGAPGYTF
TGTGCCAGCAGCGCAGCTCTGGGACAGGGGGCGCCTGGCTACACCTTC
>NA|NA|TRBJ1-1|14|TRBV6-2/TRBV6-3
CASTPIGRDTEAFF
TGTGCCAGCACCCCAATCGGGAGGGACACTGAAGCTTTCTTT
>NA|TRBD2|TRBJ2-1|16|TRBV18
CASSPSPSGGPNHQFF
TGTGCCAGCTCACCCTCCCCTAGCGGGGGGCCGAACCACCAGTTCTTC
>NA|TRBD1|TRBJ1-2|14|TRBV2
CASSLDRDGYGYTF
TGTGCCAGCAGCCTCGACAGGGATGGCTATGGCTACACCTTC
>NA|NA|TRBJ1-2|14|TRBV5-8
CASSLLPGSYGYTF
TGTGCCAGCAGCTTGTTGCCAGGCAGCTATGGCTACACCTTC
>few|TRBD2|TRBJ2-3|16|TRBV11-2
CASSLVGGIGTDTQYF
TGTGCCAGCAGCTTAGTGGGGGGGATCGGCACAGATACGCAGTATTTT
>NA|TRBD1|TRBJ1-5|15|TRBV5-5
CASSGPGTGNQPQHF
TGTGCCAGCAGTGGACCGGGGACAGGGAATCAGCCCCAGCATTTT
>NA|TRBD1|TRBJ2-1|15|TRBV7-9
CASSRIRQGVDEQFF
TGTGCCAGCAGCCGGATTCGACAGGGTGTAGATGAGCAGTTCTTC
>NA|NA|TRBJ2-3|15|TRBV23-1
CASSQAQAGPDTQYF
TGCGCCAGCAGTCAAGCTCAGGCAGGGCCAGATACGCAGTATTTT
>NA|NA|TRBJ1-1|11|TRBV7-9
CASSPGKEAFF
TGTGCCAGCAGCCCAGGAAAAGAAGCTTTCTTT
>NA|NA|TRBJ1-6|16|TRBV30
CAWSEGRQTYNSPLHF
TGTGCCTGGAGTGAAGGCAGGCAGACCTATAATTCACCCCTCCACTTT
>NA|NA|TRBJ1-1|12|TRBV28
CASNKQGTEAFF
TGTGCCAGCAACAAACAGGGCACTGAAGCTTTCTTT
>NA|NA|TRBJ1-6|16|TRBV7-2
CASSLVSGGGNSPLHF
TGTGCCAGCAGCCTCGTTAGTGGTGGGGGCAATTCACCCCTCCACTTT
>once|NA|TRBJ2-7|14|TRBV7-2
CASSSNVGWNEQYF
TGTGCCAGCAGCAGTAATGTGGGCTGGAACGAGCAGTACTTC
>NA|NA|TRBJ1-6|17|TRBV20-1
CSASSVGRGARNSPLHF
TGCAGTGCTAGTTCGGTCGGGCGGGGGGCGAGGAATTCACCCCTCCACTTT
>NA|NA|TRBJ1-4|16|TRBV19
CASISPGSPRDEKLFF
TGTGCCAGTATAAGCCCCGGTTCGCCCCGGGATGAAAAACTGTTTTTT
>NA|NA|TRBJ1-5|14|TRBV19
CATKKYSSNQPQHF
TGTGCCACCAAAAAATACAGTAGCAATCAGCCCCAGCATTTT
>NA|TRBD1|TRBJ1-5|13|TRBV2
CASSRTGPGPQHF
TGTGCCAGCAGTCGGACAGGTCCAGGGCCCCAGCATTTT
>once|NA|TRBJ2-1|14|TRBV3-1/TRBV3-2
CASSGSRTYNEQFF
TGTGCCAGCAGCGGTAGCCGGACCTACAATGAGCAGTTCTTC
>NA|TRBD2|TRBJ2-3|18|TRBV7-9
CASSLLVAGGPGTDTQYF
TGTGCCAGCAGCTTATTGGTAGCGGGGGGGCCAGGCACAGATACGCAGTATTTT
>once|NA|TRBJ2-2|13|TRBV5-1
CASSLGGSGELFF
TGCGCCAGCAGCTTGGGCGGTTCCGGGGAGCTGTTTTTT
>NA|TRBD1|TRBJ1-1|15|TRBV7-2
CASSRNRGENTEAFF
TGTGCCAGCAGCCGTAACAGGGGGGAAAACACTGAAGCTTTCTTT
>NA|TRBD2|TRBJ2-3|15|TRBV7-2
CASSLSGGAGDTQYF
TGTGCCAGCAGCTTAAGCGGGGGGGCCGGAGATACGCAGTATTTT
>NA|TRBD2|TRBJ2-5|15|TRBV9
CASALGGGDFETQYF
TGTGCCAGCGCCCTCGGCGGGGGGGATTTTGAGACCCAGTACTTC
>NA|TRBD2|TRBJ2-5|15|TRBV7-2
CASSLVEWRGETQYF
TGTGCCAGCAGCTTAGTTGAATGGCGGGGGGAGACCCAGTACTTC
>few|TRBD1|TRBJ1-1|12|TRBV2
CASSPGQAEAFF
TGTGCCAGCAGTCCTGGACAGGCTGAAGCTTTCTTT
>once|NA|TRBJ2-1|15|TRBV6-5
CASSYEPRSYNEQFF
TGTGCCAGCAGTTACGAACCGAGATCCTACAATGAGCAGTTCTTC
>few|TRBD1|TRBJ2-7|14|TRBV4-1
CASSLFDRDYEQYF
TGCGCCAGCAGCCTCTTCGACAGGGACTACGAGCAGTACTTC
>NA|NA|TRBJ1-2|15|TRBV19
CASSNVGEANYGYTF
TGTGCCAGTAGTAACGTGGGGGAGGCTAACTATGGCTACACCTTC
>NA|TRBD2|TRBJ2-7|13|TRBV5-5
CASRRIGRGEQYF
TGTGCCAGCAGACGTATAGGGCGGGGGGAGCAGTACTTC
>NA|NA|TRBJ2-1|14|TRBV24-1
CATSDSQYYNEQFF
TGTGCCACCAGTGATTCACAGTACTACAATGAGCAGTTCTTC
>NA|NA|TRBJ2-1|15|TRBV4-2
CASSQGRGFDNEQFF
TGTGCCAGCAGCCAAGGAAGGGGATTTGACAATGAGCAGTTCTTC
>NA|NA|TRBJ1-5|14|TRBV10-3
CAISESGGNQPQHF
TGTGCCATCAGTGAATCGGGGGGAAATCAGCCCCAGCATTTT
>NA|NA|TRBJ1-5|15|TRBV3-1/TRBV3-2
CASSQDSQGHQPQHF
TGTGCCAGCAGCCAAGATTCCCAGGGTCATCAGCCCCAGCATTTT
>NA|NA|TRBJ1-6|14|TRBV9
CASSLRSSGSPLHF
TGTGCCAGCAGCCTTCGGAGCTCCGGCTCACCCCTCCACTTT
>NA|TRBD2|TRBJ2-1|14|TRBV7-2
CASSWGLANNEQFF
TGTGCCAGCAGCTGGGGACTAGCTAACAATGAGCAGTTCTTC
>NA|TRBD1|TRBJ2-7|15|TRBV7-2
CASSLGDRGTSQQYF
TGTGCCAGCAGCTTGGGGGACAGGGGCACAAGTCAGCAGTACTTC
>NA|TRBD1|TRBJ1-4|15|TRBV3-1/TRBV3-2
CASSPGQGATEKLFF
TGTGCCAGCAGCCCGGGACAGGGGGCTACCGAAAAACTGTTTTTT
>NA|NA|TRBJ1-1|12|TRBV30
CAWSGENTEAFF
TGTGCCTGGTCAGGGGAAAACACTGAAGCTTTCTTT